This T cell receptor (beta chain) was sequenced in a study of T cells in localized non-small cell lung cancer. The table came from immunoSEQ multiplex PCR; TCRdb's copy has only in-frame clones and leaves some out. This table holds around 50,000 clones, approximately 90% found once. Regarding the study as a whole: Appearing in adjacent lung were a median about 50 of the top 100 tumor clones. The greatest T cell clonality was found in uninvolved adjacent lung (higher than in tumor).

CDR3 length: 15 amino acids. Germline CDR1 LNHDA, CDR2 SQIVND (reference sequence). V trimming: 5 bases; J trimming: 6 bases; junction bases outside the gene matches: 9. This clone was counted once. What it binds is unknown. The chain joins TRBV19 to TRBJ2-7; TRBD1 aligns across 11 bases. Here the sequenced sample was peripheral blood, taken before any cancer treatment. The TCR was taken from a male donor aged 60 or over with stage III squamous cell lung carcinoma. CDR3 nucleotide sequence: TGTGCCAGTAGTTCCGGACAGGGGGCGCTTAGCGAGCAGTACTTC. Protein product: CASSSGQGALSEQYF.